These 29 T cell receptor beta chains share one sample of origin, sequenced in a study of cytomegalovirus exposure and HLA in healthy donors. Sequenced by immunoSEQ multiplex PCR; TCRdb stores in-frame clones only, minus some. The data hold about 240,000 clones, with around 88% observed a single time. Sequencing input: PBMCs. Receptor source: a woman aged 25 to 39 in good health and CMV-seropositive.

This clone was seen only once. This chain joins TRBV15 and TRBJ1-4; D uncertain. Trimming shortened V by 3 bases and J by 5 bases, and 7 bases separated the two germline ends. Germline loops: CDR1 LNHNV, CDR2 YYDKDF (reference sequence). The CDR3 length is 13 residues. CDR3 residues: CATSSYSNEKLFF. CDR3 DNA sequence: TGTGCCACCAGCAGTTACTCCAATGAAAAACTGTTTTTT.

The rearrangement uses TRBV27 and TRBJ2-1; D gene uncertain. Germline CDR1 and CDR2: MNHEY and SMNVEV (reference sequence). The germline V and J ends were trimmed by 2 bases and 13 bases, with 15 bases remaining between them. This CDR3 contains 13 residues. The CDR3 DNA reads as TGTGCCAGCAGTTTAAAGGCTAGTACGGGTCAGTTCTTC. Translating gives CASSLKASTGQFF.

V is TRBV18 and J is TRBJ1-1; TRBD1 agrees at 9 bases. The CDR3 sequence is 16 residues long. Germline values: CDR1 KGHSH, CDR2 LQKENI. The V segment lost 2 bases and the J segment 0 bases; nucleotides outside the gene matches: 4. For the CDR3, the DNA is TGTGCCAGCTCACCAACAGGGGGCGCAATGAACACTGAAGCTTTCTTT. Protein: CASSPTGGAMNTEAFF.

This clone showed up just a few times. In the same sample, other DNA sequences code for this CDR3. The chain's CDR3 is CSVEDQGYEQYF. CDR3 in DNA: TGCAGCGTTGAAGATCAGGGCTACGAGCAGTACTTC. This sequence joins TRBV29-1 and TRBJ2-7; weak D call: TRBD1 (5 bases). Germline CDR1 and CDR2: SQVTM and ANQGSEA. This CDR3 region has 12 residues. Trimming took off 0 bases at V and 3 bases at J, with 6 bases between the two ends.

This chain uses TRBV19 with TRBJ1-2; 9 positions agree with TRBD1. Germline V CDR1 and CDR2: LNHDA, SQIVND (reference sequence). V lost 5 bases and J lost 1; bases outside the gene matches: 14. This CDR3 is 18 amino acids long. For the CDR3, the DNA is TGTGCCAGTAGTCGAGCCTCCGGGACAGGGTTTTATAACTATGGCTACACCTTC. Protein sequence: CASSRASGTGFYNYGYTF.

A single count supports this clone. The CDR3, as DNA: TGTGCCAGCAGCTTAGGGGGTAGCTCGAGGGGGAATGAGCAGTTCTTC. This codes for CASSLGGSSRGNEQFF. This sequence joins TRBV7-8 and TRBJ2-1; D might be TRBD1 (6 bases). Germline V gives CDR1 SGHVS, CDR2 FQNEAQ. V dropped 1 base and J dropped 7 bases, with 17 bases sitting between them. The CDR3 contains 16 residues.

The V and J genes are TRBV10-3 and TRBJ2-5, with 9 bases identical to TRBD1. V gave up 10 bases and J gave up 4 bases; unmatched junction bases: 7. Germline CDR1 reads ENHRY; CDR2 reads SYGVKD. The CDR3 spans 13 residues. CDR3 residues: CATNRGRLETQYF. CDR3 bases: TGTGCCACCAACAGGGGGCGCCTAGAGACCCAGTACTTC.

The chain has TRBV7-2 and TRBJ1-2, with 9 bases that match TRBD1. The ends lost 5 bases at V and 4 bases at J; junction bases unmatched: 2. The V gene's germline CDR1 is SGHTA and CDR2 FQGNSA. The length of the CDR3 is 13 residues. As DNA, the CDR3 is TGTGCCAGCAGCACAGGGGGCGGCTATGGCTACACCTTC. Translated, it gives CASSTGGGYGYTF.

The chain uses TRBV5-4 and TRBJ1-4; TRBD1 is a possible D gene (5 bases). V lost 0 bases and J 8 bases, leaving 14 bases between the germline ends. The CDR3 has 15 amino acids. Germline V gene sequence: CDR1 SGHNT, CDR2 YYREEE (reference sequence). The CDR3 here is CASSLAGGLREKLFF. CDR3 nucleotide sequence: TGTGCCAGCAGCTTGGCCGGGGGACTAAGAGAAAAACTGTTTTTT. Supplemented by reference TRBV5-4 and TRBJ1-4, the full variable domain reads ETGVTQSPTHLIKTRGQQVTLRCSSQSGHNTVSWYQQALGQGPQFIFQYYREEENGRGNFPPRFSGLQFPNYSSELNVNALELDDSALYLCASSLAGGLREKLFFGSGTQLSVL.

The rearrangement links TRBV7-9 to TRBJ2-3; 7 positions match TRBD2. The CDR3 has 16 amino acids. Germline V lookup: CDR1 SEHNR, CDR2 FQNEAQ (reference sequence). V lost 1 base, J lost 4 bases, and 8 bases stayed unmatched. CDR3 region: CASSLEGRAPPDTQYF. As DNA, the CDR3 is TGTGCCAGCAGCTTAGAAGGGAGGGCCCCACCAGATACGCAGTATTTT.

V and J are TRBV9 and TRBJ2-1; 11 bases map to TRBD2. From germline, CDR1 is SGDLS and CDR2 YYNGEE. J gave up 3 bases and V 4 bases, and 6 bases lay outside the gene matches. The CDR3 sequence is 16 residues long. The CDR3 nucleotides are TGTGCCAGCAGCCCCCCAGGACTAGCGGGCTACAATGAGCAGTTCTTC. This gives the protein CASSPPGLAGYNEQFF.

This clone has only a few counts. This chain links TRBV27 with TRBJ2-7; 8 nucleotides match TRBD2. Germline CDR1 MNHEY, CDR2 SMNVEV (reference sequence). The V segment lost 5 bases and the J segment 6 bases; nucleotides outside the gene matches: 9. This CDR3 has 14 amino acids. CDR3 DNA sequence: TGTGCCAGCAGTCCAGTCGGGGGGGCACTCGAGCAGTACTTC. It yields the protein CASSPVGGALEQYF.

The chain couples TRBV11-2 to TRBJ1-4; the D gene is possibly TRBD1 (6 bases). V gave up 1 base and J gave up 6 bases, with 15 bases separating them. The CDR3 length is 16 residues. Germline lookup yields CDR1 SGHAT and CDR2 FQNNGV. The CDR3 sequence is CASSLVSGGAYEKLFF. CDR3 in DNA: TGTGCCAGCAGCTTAGTTTCTGGGGGCGCGTATGAAAAACTGTTTTTT. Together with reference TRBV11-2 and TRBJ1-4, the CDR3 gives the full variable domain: EAGVAQSPRYKIIEKRQSVAFWCNPISGHATLYWYQQILGQGPKLLIQFQNNGVVDDSQLPKDRFSAERLKGVDSTLKIQPAKLEDSAVYLCASSLVSGGAYEKLFFGSGTQLSVL.

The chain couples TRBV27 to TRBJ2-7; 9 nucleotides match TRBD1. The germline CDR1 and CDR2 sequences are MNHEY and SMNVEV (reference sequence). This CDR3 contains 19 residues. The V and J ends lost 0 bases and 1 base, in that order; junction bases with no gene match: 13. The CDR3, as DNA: TGTGCCAGCAGTTTATCGCACCGGAGGGGACAGGGCCTTTCCTACGAGCAGTACTTC. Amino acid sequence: CASSLSHRRGQGLSYEQYF.

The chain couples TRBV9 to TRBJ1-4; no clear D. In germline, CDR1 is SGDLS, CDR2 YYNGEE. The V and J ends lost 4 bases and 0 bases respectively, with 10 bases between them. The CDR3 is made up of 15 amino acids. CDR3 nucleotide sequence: TGTGCCAGCAGCCCACAAACGTCAACTAATGAAAAACTGTTTTTT. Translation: CASSPQTSTNEKLFF.

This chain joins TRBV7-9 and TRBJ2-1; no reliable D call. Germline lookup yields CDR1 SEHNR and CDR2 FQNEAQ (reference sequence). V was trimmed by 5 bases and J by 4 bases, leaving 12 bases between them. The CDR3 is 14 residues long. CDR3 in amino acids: CASSSSRSYNEQFF. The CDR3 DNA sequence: TGTGCCAGCAGCAGCTCACGGTCATACAATGAGCAGTTCTTC.

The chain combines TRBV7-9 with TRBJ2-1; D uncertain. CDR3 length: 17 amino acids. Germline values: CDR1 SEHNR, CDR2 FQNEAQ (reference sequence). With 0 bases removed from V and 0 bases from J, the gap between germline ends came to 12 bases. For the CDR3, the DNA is TGTGCCAGCAGCTTAGCGGTTTCAGAGGACTCCTACAATGAGCAGTTCTTC. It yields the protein CASSLAVSEDSYNEQFF.

The DNA of the CDR3 is TGTGCCAGTACCTTGACAGGGAACGCCGGGGGCCAGCATTTT. This gives the protein CASTLTGNAGGQHF. V and J are TRBV19 and TRBJ1-5; 7 nucleotides line up with TRBD1. V shed 7 bases, J shed 12 bases, and the junction held 15 bases outside the gene matches. The length of the CDR3 is 14 residues. Per the germline V gene, CDR1 is LNHDA and CDR2 is SQIVND (reference sequence). Based on the CDR3 plus reference TRBV19 and TRBJ1-5, the full variable domain is DGGITQSPKYLFRKEGQNVTLSCEQNLNHDAMYWYRQDPGQGLRLIYYSQIVNDFQKGDIAEGYSVSREKKESFPLTVTSAQKNPTAFYLCASTLTGNAGGQHFGDGTRLSIL.

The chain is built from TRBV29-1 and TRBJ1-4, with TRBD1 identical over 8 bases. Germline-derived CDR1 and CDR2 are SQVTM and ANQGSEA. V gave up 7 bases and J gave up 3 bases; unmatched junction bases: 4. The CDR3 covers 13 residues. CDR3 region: CSATGGANEKLFF. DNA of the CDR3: TGCAGCGCTACAGGGGGAGCTAATGAAAAACTGTTTTTT.

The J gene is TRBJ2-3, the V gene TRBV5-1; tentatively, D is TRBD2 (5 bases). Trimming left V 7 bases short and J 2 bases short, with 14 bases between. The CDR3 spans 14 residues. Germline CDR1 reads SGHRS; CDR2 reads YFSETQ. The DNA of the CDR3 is TGCGCCAGCCAGCCGGGGAGATCCACAGATACGCAGTATTTT. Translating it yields CASQPGRSTDTQYF.

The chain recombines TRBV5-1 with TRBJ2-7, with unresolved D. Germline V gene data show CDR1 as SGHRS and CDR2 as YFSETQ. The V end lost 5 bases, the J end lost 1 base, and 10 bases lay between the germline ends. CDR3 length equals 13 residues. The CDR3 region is CASRQPPSYEQYF. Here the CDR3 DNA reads TGCGCCAGCAGACAGCCACCTTCCTACGAGCAGTACTTC.

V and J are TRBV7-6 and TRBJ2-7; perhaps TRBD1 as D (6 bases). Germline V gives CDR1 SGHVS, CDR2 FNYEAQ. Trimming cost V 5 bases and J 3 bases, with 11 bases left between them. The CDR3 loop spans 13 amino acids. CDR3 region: CASSNRQDYEQYF. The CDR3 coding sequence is TGTGCCAGCAGCAACCGACAGGACTACGAGCAGTACTTC.

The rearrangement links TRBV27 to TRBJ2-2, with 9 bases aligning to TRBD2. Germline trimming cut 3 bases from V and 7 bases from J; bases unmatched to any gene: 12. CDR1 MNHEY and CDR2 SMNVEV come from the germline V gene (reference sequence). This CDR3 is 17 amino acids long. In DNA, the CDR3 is TGTGCCAGCAGTTTGCGGCTAGCGGGATCCCCCTACGGGGAGCTGTTTTTT. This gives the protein CASSLRLAGSPYGELFF.

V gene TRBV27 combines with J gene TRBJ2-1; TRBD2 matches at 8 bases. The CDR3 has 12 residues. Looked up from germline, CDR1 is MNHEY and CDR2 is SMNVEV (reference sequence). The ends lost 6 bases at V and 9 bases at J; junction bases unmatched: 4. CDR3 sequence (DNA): TGTGCCAGCAGCGTTAGCGGGGCTGAGCAGTTCTTC. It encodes CASSVSGAEQFF.

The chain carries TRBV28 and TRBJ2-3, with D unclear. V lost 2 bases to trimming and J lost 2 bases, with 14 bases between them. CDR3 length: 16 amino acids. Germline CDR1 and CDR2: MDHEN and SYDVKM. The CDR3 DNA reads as TGTGCCAGCAGTTTACTCGCGGTGGAGACCACAGATACGCAGTATTTT. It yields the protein CASSLLAVETTDTQYF.

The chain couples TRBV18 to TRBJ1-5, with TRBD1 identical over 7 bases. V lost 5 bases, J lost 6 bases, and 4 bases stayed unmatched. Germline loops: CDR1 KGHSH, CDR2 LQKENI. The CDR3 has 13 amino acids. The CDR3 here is CASSIDRAQPQHF. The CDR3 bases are TGTGCCAGCTCAATTGACAGGGCTCAGCCCCAGCATTTT.

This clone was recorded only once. This chain's CDR3 is CASSLTRRSLGQNIQYF. The CDR3 nucleotides are TGTGCCAGCAGCTTAACTAGACGATCATTGGGCCAAAACATTCAGTACTTC. V usage is TRBV5-5 and J usage is TRBJ2-4; TRBD2 might be the D (5 bases). Between the trimmed V and J ends, which lost 2 bases and 5 bases, there was a span of 20 bases. Germline V gives CDR1 SGHKS, CDR2 YYEKEE (reference sequence). This CDR3 region has 17 residues.

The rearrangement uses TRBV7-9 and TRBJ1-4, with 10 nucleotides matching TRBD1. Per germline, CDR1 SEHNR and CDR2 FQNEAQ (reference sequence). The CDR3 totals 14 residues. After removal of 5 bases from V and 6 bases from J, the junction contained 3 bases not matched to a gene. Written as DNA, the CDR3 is TGTGCCAGCAGCCCGGACAGGGGGGATGAAAAACTGTTTTTT. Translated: CASSPDRGDEKLFF. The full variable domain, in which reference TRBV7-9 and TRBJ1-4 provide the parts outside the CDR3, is DTGVSQNPRHKITKRGQNVTFRCDPISEHNRLYWYRQTLGQGPEFLTYFQNEAQLEKSRLLSDRFSAERPKGSFSTLEIQRTEQGDSAMYLCASSPDRGDEKLFFGSGTQLSVL.

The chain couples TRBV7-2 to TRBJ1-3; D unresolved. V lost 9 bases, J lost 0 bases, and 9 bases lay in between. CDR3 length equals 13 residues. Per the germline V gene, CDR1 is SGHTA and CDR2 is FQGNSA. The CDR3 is CARRVVSGNTIYF. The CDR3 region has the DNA TGTGCCAGGAGGGTCGTCTCTGGAAACACCATATATTTT.